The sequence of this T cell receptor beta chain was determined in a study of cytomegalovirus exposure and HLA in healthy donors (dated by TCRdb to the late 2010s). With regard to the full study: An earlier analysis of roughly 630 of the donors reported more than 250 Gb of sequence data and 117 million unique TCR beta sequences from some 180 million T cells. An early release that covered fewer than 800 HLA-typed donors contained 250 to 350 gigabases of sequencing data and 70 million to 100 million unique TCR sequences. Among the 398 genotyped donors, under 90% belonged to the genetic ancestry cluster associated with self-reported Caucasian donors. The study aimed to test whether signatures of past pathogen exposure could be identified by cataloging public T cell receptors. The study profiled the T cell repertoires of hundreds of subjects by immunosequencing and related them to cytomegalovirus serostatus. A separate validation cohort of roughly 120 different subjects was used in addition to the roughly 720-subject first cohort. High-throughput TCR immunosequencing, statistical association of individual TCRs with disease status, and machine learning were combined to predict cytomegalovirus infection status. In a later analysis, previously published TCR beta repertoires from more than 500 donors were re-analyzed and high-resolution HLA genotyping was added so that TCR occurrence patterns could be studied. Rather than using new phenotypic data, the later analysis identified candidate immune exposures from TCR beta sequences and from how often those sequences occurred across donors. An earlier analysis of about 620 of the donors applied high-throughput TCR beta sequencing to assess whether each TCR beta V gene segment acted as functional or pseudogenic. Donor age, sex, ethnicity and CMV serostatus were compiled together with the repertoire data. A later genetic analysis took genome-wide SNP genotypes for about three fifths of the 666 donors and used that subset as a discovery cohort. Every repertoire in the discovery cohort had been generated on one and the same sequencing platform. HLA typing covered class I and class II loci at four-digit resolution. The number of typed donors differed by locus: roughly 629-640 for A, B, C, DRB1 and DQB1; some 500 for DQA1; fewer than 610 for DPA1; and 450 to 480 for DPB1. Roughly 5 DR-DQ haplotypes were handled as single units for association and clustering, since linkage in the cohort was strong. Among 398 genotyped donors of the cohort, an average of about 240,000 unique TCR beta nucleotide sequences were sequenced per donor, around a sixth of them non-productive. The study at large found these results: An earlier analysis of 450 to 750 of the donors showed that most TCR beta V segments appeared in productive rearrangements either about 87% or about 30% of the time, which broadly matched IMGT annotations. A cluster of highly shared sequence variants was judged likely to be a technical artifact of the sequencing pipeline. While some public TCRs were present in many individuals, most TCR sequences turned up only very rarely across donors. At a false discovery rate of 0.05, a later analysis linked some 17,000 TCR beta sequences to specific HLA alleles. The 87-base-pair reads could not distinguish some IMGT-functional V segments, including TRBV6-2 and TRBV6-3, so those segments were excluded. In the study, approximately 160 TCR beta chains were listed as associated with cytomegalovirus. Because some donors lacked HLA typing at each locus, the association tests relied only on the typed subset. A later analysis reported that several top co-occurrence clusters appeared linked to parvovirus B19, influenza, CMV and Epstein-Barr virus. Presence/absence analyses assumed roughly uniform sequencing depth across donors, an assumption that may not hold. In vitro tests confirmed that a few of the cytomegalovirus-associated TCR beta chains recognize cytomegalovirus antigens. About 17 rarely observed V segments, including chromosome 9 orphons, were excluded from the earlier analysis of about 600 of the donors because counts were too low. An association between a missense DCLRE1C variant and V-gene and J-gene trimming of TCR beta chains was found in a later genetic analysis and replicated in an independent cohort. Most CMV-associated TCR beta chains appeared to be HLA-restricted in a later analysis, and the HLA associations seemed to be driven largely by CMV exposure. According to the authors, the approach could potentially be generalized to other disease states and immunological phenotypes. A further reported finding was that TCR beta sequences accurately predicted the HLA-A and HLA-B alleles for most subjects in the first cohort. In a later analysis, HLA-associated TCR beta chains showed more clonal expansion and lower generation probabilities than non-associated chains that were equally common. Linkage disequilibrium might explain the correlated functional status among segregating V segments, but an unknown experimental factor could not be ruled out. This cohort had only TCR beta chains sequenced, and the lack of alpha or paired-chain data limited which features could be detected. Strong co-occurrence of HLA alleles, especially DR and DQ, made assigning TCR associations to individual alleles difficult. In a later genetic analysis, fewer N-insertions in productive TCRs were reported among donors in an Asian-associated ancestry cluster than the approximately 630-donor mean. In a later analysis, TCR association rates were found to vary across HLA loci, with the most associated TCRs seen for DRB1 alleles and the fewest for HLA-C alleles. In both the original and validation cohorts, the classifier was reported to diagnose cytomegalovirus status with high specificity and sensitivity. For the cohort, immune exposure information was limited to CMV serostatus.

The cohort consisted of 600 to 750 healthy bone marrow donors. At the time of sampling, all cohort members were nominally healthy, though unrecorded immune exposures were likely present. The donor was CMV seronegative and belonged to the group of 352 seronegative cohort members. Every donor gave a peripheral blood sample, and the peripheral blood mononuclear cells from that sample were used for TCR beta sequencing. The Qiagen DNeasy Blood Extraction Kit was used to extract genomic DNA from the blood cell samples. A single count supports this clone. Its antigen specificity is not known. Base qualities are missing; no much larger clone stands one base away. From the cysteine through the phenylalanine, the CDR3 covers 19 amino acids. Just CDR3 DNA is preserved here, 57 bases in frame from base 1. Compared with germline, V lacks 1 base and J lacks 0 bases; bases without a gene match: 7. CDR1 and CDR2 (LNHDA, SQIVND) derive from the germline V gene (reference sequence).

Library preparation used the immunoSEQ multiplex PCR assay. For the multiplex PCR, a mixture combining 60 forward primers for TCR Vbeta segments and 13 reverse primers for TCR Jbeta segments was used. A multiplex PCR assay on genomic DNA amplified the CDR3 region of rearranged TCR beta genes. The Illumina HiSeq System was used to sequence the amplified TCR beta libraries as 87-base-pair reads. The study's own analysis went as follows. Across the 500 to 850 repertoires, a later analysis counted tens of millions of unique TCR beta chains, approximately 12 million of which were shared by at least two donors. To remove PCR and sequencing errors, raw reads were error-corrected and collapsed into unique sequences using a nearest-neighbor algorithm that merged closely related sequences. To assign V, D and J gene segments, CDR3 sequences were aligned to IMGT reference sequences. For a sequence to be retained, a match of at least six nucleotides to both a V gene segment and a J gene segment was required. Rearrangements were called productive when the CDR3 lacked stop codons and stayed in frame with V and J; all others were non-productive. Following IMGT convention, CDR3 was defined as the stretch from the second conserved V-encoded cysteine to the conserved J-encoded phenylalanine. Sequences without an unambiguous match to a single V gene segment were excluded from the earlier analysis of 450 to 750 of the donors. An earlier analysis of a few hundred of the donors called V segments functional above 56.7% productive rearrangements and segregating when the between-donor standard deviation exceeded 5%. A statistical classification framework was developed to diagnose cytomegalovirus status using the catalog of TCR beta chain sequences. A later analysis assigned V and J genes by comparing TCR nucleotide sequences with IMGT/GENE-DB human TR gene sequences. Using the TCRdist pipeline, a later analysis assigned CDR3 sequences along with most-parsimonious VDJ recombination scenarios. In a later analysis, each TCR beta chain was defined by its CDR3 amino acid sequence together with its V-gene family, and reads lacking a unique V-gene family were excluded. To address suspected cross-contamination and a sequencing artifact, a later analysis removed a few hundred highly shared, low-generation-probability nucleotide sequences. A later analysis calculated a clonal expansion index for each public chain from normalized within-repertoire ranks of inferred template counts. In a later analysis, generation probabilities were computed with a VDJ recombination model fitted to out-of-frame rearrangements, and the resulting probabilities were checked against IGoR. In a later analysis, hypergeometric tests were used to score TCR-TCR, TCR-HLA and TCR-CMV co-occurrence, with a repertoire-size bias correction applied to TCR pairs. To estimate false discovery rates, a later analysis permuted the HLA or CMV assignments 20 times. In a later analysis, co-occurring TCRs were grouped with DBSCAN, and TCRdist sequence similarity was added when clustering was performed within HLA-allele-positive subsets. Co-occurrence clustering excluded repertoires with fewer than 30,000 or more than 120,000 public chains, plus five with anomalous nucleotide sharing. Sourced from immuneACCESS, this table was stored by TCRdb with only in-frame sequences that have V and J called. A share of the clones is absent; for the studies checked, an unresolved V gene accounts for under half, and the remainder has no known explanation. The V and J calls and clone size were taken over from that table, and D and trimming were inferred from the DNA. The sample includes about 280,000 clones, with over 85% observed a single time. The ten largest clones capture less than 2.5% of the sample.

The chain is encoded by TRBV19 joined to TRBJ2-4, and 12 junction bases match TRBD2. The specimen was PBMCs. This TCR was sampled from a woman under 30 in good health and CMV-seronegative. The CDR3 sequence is CASSIVLAGGVIAKNIQYF. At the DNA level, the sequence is TGTGCCAGTAGTATAGTCCTAGCGGGGGGGGTGATAGCCAAAAACATTCAGTACTTC.